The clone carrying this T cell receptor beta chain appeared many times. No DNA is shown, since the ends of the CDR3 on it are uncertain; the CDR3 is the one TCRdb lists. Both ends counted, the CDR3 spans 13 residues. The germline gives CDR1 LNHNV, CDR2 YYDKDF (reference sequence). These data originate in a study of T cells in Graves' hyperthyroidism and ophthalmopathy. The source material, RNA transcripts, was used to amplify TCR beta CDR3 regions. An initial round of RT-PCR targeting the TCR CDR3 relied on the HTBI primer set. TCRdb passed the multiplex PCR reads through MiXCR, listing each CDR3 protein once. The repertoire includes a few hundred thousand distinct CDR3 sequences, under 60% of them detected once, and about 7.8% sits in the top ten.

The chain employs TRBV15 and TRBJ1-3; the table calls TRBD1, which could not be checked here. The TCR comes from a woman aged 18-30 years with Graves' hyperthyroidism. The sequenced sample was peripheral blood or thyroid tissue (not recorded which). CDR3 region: CATSGVGQGAVYF.